This T cell receptor beta chain emerged from a study of blood T cell repertoires in COVID-19. Whole-study context: The United States, Italy and Spain provided the acute and convalescent COVID-19 samples. T cells, B-cell-depleted T cells, or PBMCs supplied cDNA or gDNA.

Authors' analysis steps: Estimation of nucleated cell counts was performed using reference gene primer amplification. Measured with immunoSEQ multiplex PCR; TCRdb has only the in-frame clones, and not every one. That table furnishes V, J and clone size, whereas the DNA furnished D and trimming. The sample contains about 200,000 clones, more than 80% of which appear only once. In germline, CDR1 is MGHRA, CDR2 YSYEKL. Between the trimmed V and J ends, which lost 4 bases and 4 bases, there was a span of 10 bases. This CDR3 is built from 13 residues. The sequencing sample was made of peripheral blood. The source of this sequence is a woman of 80 years or more with acute or convalescent COVID-19. This chain links TRBV4-1 with TRBJ2-5, with D maybe TRBD2 (6 bases). The CDR3 spells CASSLLALETQYF. The CDR3 nucleotides read TGCGCCAGCAGCCTCCTAGCGCTAGAGACCCAGTACTTC.